The rows below give T cell receptor beta chains drawn from one sample of a study of OX40 agonist ivuxolimab in advanced cancers. Sequencing used immunoSEQ multiplex PCR; TCRdb keeps in-frame clones, though not all of them. The sample holds 77,000 or so clones; roughly 88% are singletons and the top ten take 1.5% to 2%. The sample in question was CD4+ or CD8+ T cells sorted from blood, obtained in a trial of the OX40 agonist ivuxolimab. The receptors originated from an adult with an advanced solid tumor such as melanoma, head and neck, liver or kidney cancer. CDR3s include the opening cysteine and the closing phenylalanine or tryptophan.

TRBV5-6	TRBJ1-6	CASSLVGTSPLHF
TRBV11-3	TRBJ1-2	CASSQKSLYWGQLNYGYTF
TRBV10-1	TRBJ2-5	CASSEVGSRTERAETQYF
TRBV5-8	TRBJ2-5	CASSLRGAETQYF
TRBV5-1	TRBJ2-6	CASSLTASTSGANVLTF
TRBV10-3	TRBJ2-5	CAISGTEQETQYF
TRBV5-1	TRBJ2-6	CASSLLGLAGANVLTF
TRBV10-2	TRBJ2-7	CASSGAGISVEQYF
TRBV29-1	TRBJ2-7	CSGGGDGREQYF
TRBV7-2	TRBJ2-7	CASSLEGASGSYEQYF
TRBV11-3	TRBJ2-3	CASSLVAGGDTQYF